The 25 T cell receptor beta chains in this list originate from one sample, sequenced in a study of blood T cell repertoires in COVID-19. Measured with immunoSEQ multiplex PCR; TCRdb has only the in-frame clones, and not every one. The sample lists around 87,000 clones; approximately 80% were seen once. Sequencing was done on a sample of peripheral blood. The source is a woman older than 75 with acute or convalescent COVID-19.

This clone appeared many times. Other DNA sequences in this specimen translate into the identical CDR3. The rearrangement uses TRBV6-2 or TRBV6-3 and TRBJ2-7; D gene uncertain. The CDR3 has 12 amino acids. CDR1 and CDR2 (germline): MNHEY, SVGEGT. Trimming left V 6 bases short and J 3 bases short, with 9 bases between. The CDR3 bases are TGTGCCAGCAGCTTAACAGTCTACGAGCAGTACTTC. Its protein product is CASSLTVYEQYF.

The CDR3 loop is CASSPWGGDTQYF. In DNA, the CDR3 is TGTGCCAGCAGCCCTTGGGGGGGAGATACGCAGTATTTT. The chain uses TRBV27 and TRBJ2-3; TRBD2 matches 7 bases. The junction had 5 bases not matched to a gene; V was cut back by 6 bases and J by 5 bases. The germline gives CDR1 MNHEY, CDR2 SMNVEV (reference sequence). This CDR3 spans 13 amino acids.

CDR3 nucleotides: TGCGCCAGCAGCTTAACCGGGACTAGCGGGCCAAATGAGCAGTTCTTC. Protein product: CASSLTGTSGPNEQFF. The chain uses TRBV5-1 and TRBJ2-1; TRBD2 matches at 12 bases. The length of the CDR3 is 16 residues. V shed 2 bases, J shed 7 bases, and the junction held 7 bases outside the gene matches. Germline CDR1 is SGHRS and CDR2 is YFSETQ.

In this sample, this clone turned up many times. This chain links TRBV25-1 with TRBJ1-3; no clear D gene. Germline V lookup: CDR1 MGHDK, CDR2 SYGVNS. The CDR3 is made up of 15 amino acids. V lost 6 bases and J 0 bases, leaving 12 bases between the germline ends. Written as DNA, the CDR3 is TGTGCCAGCAGCCCATCTTGGAGCTCTGGAAACACCATATATTTT. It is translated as CASSPSWSSGNTIYF.

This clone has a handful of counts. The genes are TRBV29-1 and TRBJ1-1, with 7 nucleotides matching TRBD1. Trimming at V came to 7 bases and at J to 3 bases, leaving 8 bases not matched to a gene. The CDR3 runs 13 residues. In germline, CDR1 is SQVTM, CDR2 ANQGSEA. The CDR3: CSGGGGAHTEAFF. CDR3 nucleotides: TGCAGCGGAGGGGGCGGTGCCCACACTGAAGCTTTCTTT.

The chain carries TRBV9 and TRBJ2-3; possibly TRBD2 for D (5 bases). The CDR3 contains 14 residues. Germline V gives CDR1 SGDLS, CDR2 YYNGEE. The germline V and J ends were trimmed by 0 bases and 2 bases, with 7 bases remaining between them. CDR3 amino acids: CASSVAGYTDTQYF. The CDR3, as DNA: TGTGCCAGCAGCGTAGCGGGGTACACAGATACGCAGTATTTT.

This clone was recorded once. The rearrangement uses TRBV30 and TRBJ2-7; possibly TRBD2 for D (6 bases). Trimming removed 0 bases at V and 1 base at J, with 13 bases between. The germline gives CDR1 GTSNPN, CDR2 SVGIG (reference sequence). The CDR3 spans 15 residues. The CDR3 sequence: CAWSVKGRGSYEQYF. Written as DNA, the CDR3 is TGTGCCTGGAGTGTAAAGGGGCGGGGTTCCTACGAGCAGTACTTC.

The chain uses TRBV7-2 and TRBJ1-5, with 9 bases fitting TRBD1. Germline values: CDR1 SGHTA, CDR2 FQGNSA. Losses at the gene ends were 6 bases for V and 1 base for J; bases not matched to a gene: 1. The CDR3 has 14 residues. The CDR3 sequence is CASRGTGSNQPQHF. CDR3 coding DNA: TGTGCCAGCAGGGGGACAGGGAGCAATCAGCCCCAGCATTTT. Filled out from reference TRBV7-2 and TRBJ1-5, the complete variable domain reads GAGVSQSPSNKVTEKGKDVELRCDPISGHTALYWYRQSLGQGLEFLIYFQGNSAPDKSGLPSDRFSAERTGGSVSTLTIQRTQQEDSAVYLCASRGTGSNQPQHFGDGTRLSIL.

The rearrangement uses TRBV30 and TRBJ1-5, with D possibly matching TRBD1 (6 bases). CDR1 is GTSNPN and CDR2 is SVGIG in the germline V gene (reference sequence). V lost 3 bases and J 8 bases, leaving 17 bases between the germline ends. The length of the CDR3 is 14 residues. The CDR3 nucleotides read TGTGCCTGGAGCGCTCTGGCAGGGGAAGAGCCCCAGCATTTT. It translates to CAWSALAGEEPQHF.

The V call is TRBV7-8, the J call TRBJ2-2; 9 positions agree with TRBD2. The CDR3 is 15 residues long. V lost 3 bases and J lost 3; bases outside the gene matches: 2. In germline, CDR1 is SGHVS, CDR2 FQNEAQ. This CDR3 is CASSFSGGYTGELFF. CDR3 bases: TGTGCCAGCAGCTTTAGCGGGGGCTACACCGGGGAGCTGTTTTTT.

CDR3 sequence (DNA): TGTGCCAGCAGCCAAGGGCAGGTATACCCCTTCTATGGCTACACCTTC. Translating it yields CASSQGQVYPFYGYTF. The rearrangement uses TRBV3-1 (or the pseudogene TRBV3-2) and TRBJ1-2; D remains unclear. V dropped 1 base and J dropped 4 bases, with 16 bases sitting between them. CDR1 is LGHDT and CDR2 is YNNKEL in the germline V gene (reference sequence). The CDR3 totals 16 residues.

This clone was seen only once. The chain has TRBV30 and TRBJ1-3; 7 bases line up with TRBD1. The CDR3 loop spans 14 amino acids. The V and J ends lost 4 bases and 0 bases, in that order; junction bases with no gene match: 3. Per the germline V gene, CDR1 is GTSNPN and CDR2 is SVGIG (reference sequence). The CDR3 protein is CAWKDRTSGNTIYF. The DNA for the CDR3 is TGTGCCTGGAAGGACAGGACCTCTGGAAACACCATATATTTT.

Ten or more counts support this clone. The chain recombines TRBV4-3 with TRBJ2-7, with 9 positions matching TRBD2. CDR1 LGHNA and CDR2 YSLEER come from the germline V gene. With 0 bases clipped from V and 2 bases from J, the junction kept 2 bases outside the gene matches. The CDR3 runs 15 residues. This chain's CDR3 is CASSQDLAGPYEQYF. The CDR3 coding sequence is TGCGCCAGCAGCCAAGATCTAGCGGGGCCCTACGAGCAGTACTTC.

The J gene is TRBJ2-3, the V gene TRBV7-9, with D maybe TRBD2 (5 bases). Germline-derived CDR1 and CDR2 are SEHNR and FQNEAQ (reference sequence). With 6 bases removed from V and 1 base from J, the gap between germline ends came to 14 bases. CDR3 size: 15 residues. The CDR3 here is CASSGGSGGTDTQYF. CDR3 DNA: TGTGCCAGCAGTGGCGGGTCCGGGGGCACAGATACGCAGTATTTT.

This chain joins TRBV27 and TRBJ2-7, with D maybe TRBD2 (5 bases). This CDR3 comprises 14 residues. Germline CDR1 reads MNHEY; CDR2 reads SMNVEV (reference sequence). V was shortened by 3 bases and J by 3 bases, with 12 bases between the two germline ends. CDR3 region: CASSFEGSGYEQYF. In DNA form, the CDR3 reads TGTGCCAGCAGTTTCGAGGGTTCCGGCTACGAGCAGTACTTC.

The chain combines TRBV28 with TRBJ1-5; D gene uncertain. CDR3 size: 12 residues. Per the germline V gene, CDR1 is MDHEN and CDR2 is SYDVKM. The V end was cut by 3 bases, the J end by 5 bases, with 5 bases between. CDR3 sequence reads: CASSFSYQPQHF. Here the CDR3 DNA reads TGTGCCAGCAGTTTTTCGTATCAGCCCCAGCATTTT.

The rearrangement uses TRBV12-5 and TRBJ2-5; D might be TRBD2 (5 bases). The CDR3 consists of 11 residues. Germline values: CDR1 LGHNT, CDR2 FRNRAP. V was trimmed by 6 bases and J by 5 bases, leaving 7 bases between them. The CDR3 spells CASGRGETQYF. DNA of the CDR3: TGTGCTAGTGGCCGCGGGGAGACCCAGTACTTC.

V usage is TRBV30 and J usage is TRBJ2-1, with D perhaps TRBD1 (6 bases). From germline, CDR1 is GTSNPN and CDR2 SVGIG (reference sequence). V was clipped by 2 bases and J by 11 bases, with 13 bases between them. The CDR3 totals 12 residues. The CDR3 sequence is CAWSPLGDKQFF. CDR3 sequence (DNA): TGTGCCTGGAGTCCTCTTGGGGACAAGCAGTTCTTC.

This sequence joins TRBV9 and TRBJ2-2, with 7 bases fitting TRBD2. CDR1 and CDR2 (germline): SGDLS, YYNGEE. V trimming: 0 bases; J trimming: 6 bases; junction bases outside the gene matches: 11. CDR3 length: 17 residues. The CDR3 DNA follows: TGTGCCAGCAGCGTAGTAAGCGGGGCTCACCCTGCCGGGGAGCTGTTTTTT. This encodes CASSVVSGAHPAGELFF.

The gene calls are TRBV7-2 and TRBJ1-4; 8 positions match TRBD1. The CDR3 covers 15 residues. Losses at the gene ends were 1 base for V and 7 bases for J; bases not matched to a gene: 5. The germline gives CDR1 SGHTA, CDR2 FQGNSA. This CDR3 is CASSLGHTGGEKLFF. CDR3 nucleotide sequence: TGTGCCAGCAGCTTAGGCCACACAGGGGGTGAAAAACTGTTTTTT.

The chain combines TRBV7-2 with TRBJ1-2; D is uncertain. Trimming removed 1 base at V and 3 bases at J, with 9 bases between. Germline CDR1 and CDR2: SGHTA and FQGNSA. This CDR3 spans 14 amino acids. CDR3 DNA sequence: TGTGCCAGCAGCTTAGTCACCGGAGACTATGGCTACACCTTC. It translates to CASSLVTGDYGYTF.

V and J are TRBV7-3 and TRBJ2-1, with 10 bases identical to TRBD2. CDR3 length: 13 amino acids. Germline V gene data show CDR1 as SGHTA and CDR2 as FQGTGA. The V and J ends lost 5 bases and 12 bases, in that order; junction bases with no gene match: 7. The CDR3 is CASSPEREGRQFF. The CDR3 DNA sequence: TGTGCCAGCAGCCCTGAGCGGGAGGGGCGGCAGTTCTTC.

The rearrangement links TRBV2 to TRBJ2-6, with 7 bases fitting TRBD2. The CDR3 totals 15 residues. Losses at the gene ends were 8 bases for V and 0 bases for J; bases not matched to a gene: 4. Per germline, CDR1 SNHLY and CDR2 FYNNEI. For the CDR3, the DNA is TGTGCCAGCGGGGGGGAAATCTCTGGGGCCAACGTCCTGACTTTC. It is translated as CASGGEISGANVLTF.

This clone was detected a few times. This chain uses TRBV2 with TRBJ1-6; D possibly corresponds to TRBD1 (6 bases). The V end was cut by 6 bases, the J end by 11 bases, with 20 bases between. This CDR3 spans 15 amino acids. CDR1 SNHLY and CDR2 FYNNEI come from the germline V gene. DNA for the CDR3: TGTGCCAGCAGCCTTCGTGCTACAGGGCCGGCACCCCTCCACTTT. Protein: CASSLRATGPAPLHF.

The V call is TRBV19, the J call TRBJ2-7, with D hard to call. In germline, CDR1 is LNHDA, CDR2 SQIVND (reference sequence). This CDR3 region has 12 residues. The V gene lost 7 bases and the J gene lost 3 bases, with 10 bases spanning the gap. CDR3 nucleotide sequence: TGTGCCAGTATTTCCCAGAACTACGAGCAGTACTTC. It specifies CASISQNYEQYF. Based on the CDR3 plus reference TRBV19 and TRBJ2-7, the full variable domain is DGGITQSPKYLFRKEGQNVTLSCEQNLNHDAMYWYRQDPGQGLRLIYYSQIVNDFQKGDIAEGYSVSREKKESFPLTVTSAQKNPTAFYLCASISQNYEQYFGPGTRLTVT.